This T cell receptor (beta chain) was identified in a study of T cells after yellow fever vaccination. TCRdb used MiXCR to reprocess the 5' RACE reads, holding one entry per CDR3 protein. There are just under 600,000 distinct CDR3 sequences in the sample; approximately 12% occur only once, and 11% to 15% lies in the top ten. The V end was cut by 3 bases, the J end by 9 bases, with 27 bases between. The CDR3 consists of 17 residues. Germline CDR1 and CDR2: DFQATT and SNEGSKA (reference sequence). There are many counts of this clonotype. The gene calls are TRBV20-1 and TRBJ2-1; D is perhaps TRBD2 (6 bases). The source of this sequence is a man aged 25 to 40 who received the YFV17D yellow fever vaccine. The specimen comprised PBMCs, sampled on the day of the yellow fever booster vaccination. The CDR3 is CSASLGPLAPRRVEQFF. CDR3 bases: TGCAGTGCTAGCCTTGGACCACTAGCTCCGCGGAGAGTTGAGCAGTTCTTC.